This is a list of T cell receptor beta chains from one sample in a study of T cell responses to AZD1222 COVID-19 vaccine. Profiled with immunoSEQ multiplex PCR; TCRdb holds only in-frame clones, not every one. The table records roughly 100,000 clones, roughly 87% of them present only once. This specimen was peripheral blood, taken 28 days after the second AZD1222 dose. Receptor source: an adult who received the AZD1222 COVID-19 vaccine. Each CDR3 is given with its conserved first and last residue. D genes are given only for firm matches. Only part of the rows carry a size: once, few, many, or a class if the clone is expanded.

TRBD1	.	TRBV28	TRBJ1-1	CASSQGTVPRPEAFF	TGTGCCAGCAGTCAGGGGACAGTCCCCCGGCCTGAAGCTTTCTTT
.	.	TRBV5-6	TRBJ1-2	CASSEQVGGYTF	TGTGCCAGCAGCGAACAGGTCGGAGGCTACACCTTC
.	.	TRBV6-5	TRBJ2-2	CASSYSIATGELFF	TGTGCCAGCAGTTACTCCATAGCTACCGGGGAGCTGTTTTTT
.	once	TRBV6-5	TRBJ2-4	CASSPGGNIQYF	TGTGCCAGCAGTCCCGGGGGAAACATTCAGTACTTC
.	.	TRBV18	TRBJ2-3	CASSPRKDTQYF	TGTGCCAGCTCACCACGGAAAGATACGCAGTATTTT
.	.	TRBV6-6	TRBJ2-7	CASREQGGEQYF	TGTGCCAGCAGAGAACAGGGAGGCGAGCAGTACTTC
.	.	TRBV9	TRBJ2-2	CASSVVGVAGELFF	TGTGCCAGCAGCGTAGTGGGGGTAGCCGGGGAGCTGTTTTTT
TRBD1	.	TRBV30	TRBJ1-1	CAWARGQGSTEAFF	TGTGCCTGGGCCAGAGGACAGGGGAGCACTGAAGCTTTCTTT
.	.	TRBV20-1	TRBJ1-2	CSASGNYGYTF	TGCAGTGCTAGTGGTAACTATGGCTACACCTTC
TRBD2	once	TRBV28	TRBJ2-5	CASSFGHNRAAGGQETQYF	TGTGCCAGCAGTTTCGGACATAACAGGGCGGCGGGAGGGCAAGAGACCCAGTACTTC
.	.	TRBV6-5	TRBJ1-2	CASSSTGKANYGYTF	TGTGCCAGCAGTTCCACAGGGAAAGCTAACTATGGCTACACCTTC
.	.	TRBV6-2/TRBV6-3	TRBJ1-5	CASSSWTASNQPQHF	TGTGCCAGCAGCTCCTGGACGGCCAGCAATCAGCCCCAGCATTTT
.	.	TRBV9	TRBJ1-1	CASSVVEGRTEAFF	TGTGCCAGCAGCGTAGTTGAGGGGCGCACTGAAGCTTTCTTT
TRBD2	.	TRBV13	TRBJ2-1	CASSRFLAGFNEQFF	TGTGCCAGCAGCCGGTTCTTAGCGGGATTTAATGAGCAGTTCTTC
.	.	TRBV19	TRBJ2-1	CASSIGRQYNEQFF	TGTGCCAGTAGTATCGGACGCCAGTACAATGAGCAGTTCTTC
.	.	TRBV11-1	TRBJ1-1	CASSLGRLSTEAFF	TGTGCCAGCAGCTTAGGCAGGCTGAGCACTGAAGCTTTCTTT
.	.	TRBV19	TRBJ1-1	CASSTLFGEAFF	TGTGCCAGTAGTACTTTGTTTGGTGAAGCTTTCTTT
.	.	TRBV7-2	TRBJ2-5	CASSLGQAETQYF	TGTGCCAGCAGCTTAGGACAGGCGGAGACCCAGTACTTC
TRBD1	.	TRBV5-1	TRBJ1-2	CASSSRDSGGGYGYTF	TGCGCCAGCAGCTCCCGGGATTCAGGGGGCGGTTATGGCTACACCTTC
.	.	TRBV27	TRBJ1-4	CASSPYTTNEKLFF	TGTGCCAGCAGTCCCTATACAACTAATGAAAAACTGTTTTTT
TRBD2	.	TRBV28	TRBJ2-3	CASSPGLAALRGTDTQYF	TGTGCCAGCAGTCCGGGACTAGCGGCCCTGAGAGGCACAGATACGCAGTATTTT
TRBD2	.	TRBV28	TRBJ2-1	CASGLAGVPSYNEQFF	TGTGCCAGCGGACTAGCGGGAGTCCCCTCCTACAATGAGCAGTTCTTC
TRBD2	.	TRBV6-5	TRBJ2-1	CASRLAGANEQFF	TGTGCCAGCCGACTAGCGGGAGCCAATGAGCAGTTCTTC
.	.	TRBV7-9	TRBJ1-2	CASSFGQEGYTF	TGTGCCAGCAGCTTTGGCCAAGAAGGCTACACCTTC
TRBD2	.	TRBV19	TRBJ2-3	CASSPRSGVTDTQYF	TGTGCCAGTAGCCCTCGCAGCGGGGTCACAGATACGCAGTATTTT
TRBD1	.	TRBV7-2	TRBJ2-3	CASSFPGQGTQYF	TGTGCCAGCAGCTTCCCGGGACAGGGAACGCAGTATTTT
TRBD2	.	TRBV10-3	TRBJ2-3	CAISGGTSGTLDTQYF	TGTGCCATCAGTGGTGGGACTAGCGGGACCCTAGATACGCAGTATTTT
TRBD2	.	TRBV9	TRBJ2-3	CASSVGSGNTDTQYF	TGTGCCAGCAGCGTCGGTAGCGGGAACACAGATACGCAGTATTTT
.	once	TRBV5-1	TRBJ1-2	CASSFDVDGGGYTF	TGCGCCAGCAGCTTTGACGTGGACGGGGGTGGCTACACCTTC
.	.	TRBV11-1	TRBJ1-3	CASSPGRSSGNTIYF	TGTGCCAGCAGCCCCGGACGGAGCTCTGGAAACACCATATATTTT
.	.	TRBV27	TRBJ1-2	CASSSGGYDGYGYTF	TGTGCCAGCAGTTCAGGAGGGTATGATGGCTATGGCTACACCTTC
.	.	TRBV3-1/TRBV3-2	TRBJ1-4	CASSPTTNEKLFF	TGTGCCAGCAGCCCTACAACTAATGAAAAACTGTTTTTT
.	.	TRBV5-1	TRBJ2-2	CASSLRLLSDTGELFF	TGCGCCAGCAGCTTAAGGCTCTTAAGTGATACCGGGGAGCTGTTTTTT
.	.	TRBV4-3	TRBJ2-3	CASSHGGTSTDTQYF	TGCGCCAGCAGCCATGGGGGGACTAGCACAGATACGCAGTATTTT
.	.	TRBV5-4	TRBJ2-5	CASSLYSGQETQYF	TGTGCCAGCAGCTTGTATTCCGGTCAAGAGACCCAGTACTTC